The source of this T cell receptor beta chain is a study of neurological immune-mediated disorders. The table lists this clonotype with many counts. Using its own MiXCR run on the 5' RACE reads, TCRdb lists one record per CDR3 protein. Here the sample spans roughly 48,000 distinct CDR3 sequences, about 13% being singletons. Germline loops: CDR1 ENHRY, CDR2 SYGVKD. This CDR3 contains 14 residues. V was pared by 0 bases and J by 2 bases, with 1 base of the junction left unmatched. Time point described: longitudinal time-point 3. Stored at -80 C, 2 million PBMCs were the source of the unsorted libraries. This chain links TRBV10-3 with TRBJ2-7; 7 positions match TRBD1. The sequencing sample was made of PBMCs. The TCR was taken from a male donor with HTLV-1-associated myelopathy (HAM/TSP). This CDR3 is CAISESGTAYEQYF. CDR3 sequence (DNA): TGTGCCATCAGTGAGTCAGGGACAGCCTACGAGCAGTACTTC.